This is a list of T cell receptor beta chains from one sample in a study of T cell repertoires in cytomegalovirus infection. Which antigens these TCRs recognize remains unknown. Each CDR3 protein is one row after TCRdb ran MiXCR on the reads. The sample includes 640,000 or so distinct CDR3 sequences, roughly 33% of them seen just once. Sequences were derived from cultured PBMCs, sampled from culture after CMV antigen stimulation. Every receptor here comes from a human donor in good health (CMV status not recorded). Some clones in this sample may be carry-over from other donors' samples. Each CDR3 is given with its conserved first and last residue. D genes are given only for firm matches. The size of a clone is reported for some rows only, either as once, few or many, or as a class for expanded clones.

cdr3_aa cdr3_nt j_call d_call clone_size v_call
CASSTILAGVETQYF TGTGCCAGCAGCACCATACTAGCGGGAGTAGAGACCCAGTACTTC TRBJ2-5 TRBD2 few TRBV11-2
CASSETVRTDEQYF TGTGCCAGCAGTGAAACGGTCAGGACGGACGAGCAGTACTTC TRBJ2-7 NA few TRBV6-1
CASRETSGSNEQFF TGTGCCAGCAGGGAGACTAGCGGGAGTAATGAGCAGTTCTTC TRBJ2-1 TRBD2 few TRBV2
CATSIRDRESYEQYF TGTGCCACCAGCATCCGGGACAGGGAGTCCTACGAGCAGTACTTC TRBJ2-7 TRBD1 NA TRBV15
CATSLLNRRAFF TGTGCCACCAGCTTACTGAACCGTCGGGCTTTCTTT TRBJ1-1 NA NA TRBV15
CAGSFGSYNSPLHF TGTGCCGGATCTTTTGGCTCCTATAATTCACCCCTCCACTTT TRBJ1-6 NA NA TRBV6-6
CASSYRGWNTEAFF TGTGCCAGCAGTTACCGGGGGTGGAACACTGAAGCTTTCTTT TRBJ1-1 NA NA TRBV6-1
CASSLDVDIQYF TGTGCCAGCAGCTTAGACGTCGACATTCAGTACTTC TRBJ2-4 NA NA TRBV7-2
CASSEVASGRADTQYF TGTGCCAGCAGTGAAGTAGCTAGCGGGAGGGCAGATACGCAGTATTTT TRBJ2-3 TRBD2 NA TRBV2
CASSPIKGAREQFF TGTGCCAGCAGCCCCATTAAGGGGGCTCGGGAGCAGTTCTTC TRBJ2-1 TRBD1 NA TRBV6-6
CASSPSFGQIHQPQHF TGTGCCAGCAGTCCCTCATTCGGACAGATTCATCAGCCCCAGCATTTT TRBJ1-5 NA NA TRBV28
CASSQSLRPRETQYF TGTGCCAGCAGCCAAAGTCTTAGGCCTCGAGAGACCCAGTACTTC TRBJ2-5 NA NA TRBV7-2
CASSFGGPPYSEQFF TGTGCCAGCAGTTTCGGAGGCCCGCCCTACAGTGAGCAGTTCTTC TRBJ2-1 NA NA TRBV27
CASSSRRERPWNEQFF TGTGCCAGCAGCTCAAGAAGGGAAAGGCCGTGGAATGAGCAGTTCTTC TRBJ2-1 NA many TRBV7-6
CASREAKHAFF TGTGCCAGCAGGGAAGCTAAGCATGCTTTCTTT TRBJ1-1 NA NA TRBV2
CASRGHLSNQPQHF TGTGCCAGCAGAGGACACCTAAGCAATCAGCCCCAGCATTTT TRBJ1-5 NA NA TRBV2
CASSYAGGRVDTQYF TGTGCCAGCAGCTACGCGGGGGGCCGGGTAGATACGCAGTATTTT TRBJ2-3 TRBD2 NA TRBV7-6
CASSPEAGVGYNEQFF TGTGCCAGCAGCCCAGAGGCGGGAGTCGGGTACAATGAGCAGTTCTTC TRBJ2-1 TRBD2 many TRBV7-2
CASKGAGANVLTF TGTGCCAGTAAGGGGGCTGGGGCCAACGTCCTGACTTTC TRBJ2-6 NA NA TRBV19
CASTGTGWDTEAFF TGTGCCAGCACCGGGACAGGGTGGGACACTGAAGCTTTCTTT TRBJ1-1 TRBD1 NA TRBV2
CASSRVAGGSYNEQFF TGTGCCAGCTCCCGAGTTGCGGGGGGGTCCTACAATGAGCAGTTCTTC TRBJ2-1 TRBD2 few TRBV7-2
CASSVHPWTGPSGANVLTF TGTGCCAGCAGTGTGCACCCGTGGACAGGACCCTCTGGGGCCAACGTCCTGACTTTC TRBJ2-6 TRBD1 NA TRBV6-6
CASSERTAADTQYF TGTGCCAGCAGTGAACGAACAGCCGCAGATACGCAGTATTTT TRBJ2-3 NA NA TRBV2
CSASRDHNSPLHF TGCAGTGCAAGCCGGGACCATAATTCACCCCTCCACTTT TRBJ1-6 NA NA TRBV20-1
CASSPGSLADSGNEQFF TGTGCCAGCAGCCCAGGGTCTCTAGCGGACTCCGGGAATGAGCAGTTCTTC TRBJ2-1 TRBD2 NA TRBV7-9
CASSETSGTRDEQFF TGTGCCAGCAGTGAAACTAGCGGGACTCGCGATGAGCAGTTCTTC TRBJ2-1 TRBD2 few TRBV6-1